The 21 T cell receptor beta chains below were found in one sample sequenced in a study of cytomegalovirus exposure and HLA in healthy donors. Use of 60 Vbeta and 13 Jbeta primers characterized the PCR. Clones were read by immunoSEQ multiplex PCR, and TCRdb kept only the in-frame ones, dropping some. This table lists 80,000 or so clones. Input material: PBMCs. Receptors originate from a man aged 45-65 years in good health and CMV-seropositive.

As regards this clone: Compared with germline, one end of the junction differs, possibly owing to a read error. CDR3 nucleotide sequence: TGTACCTGGAGCTTCGGAGGACCGAACACTGAAGCTTTCTTT. It yields the protein CTWSFGGPNTEAFF. The chain recombines TRBV30 with TRBJ1-1; D is ambiguous. Germline-derived CDR1 and CDR2 are GTSNPN and SVGIG (reference sequence). The CDR3 loop spans 14 amino acids.

The chain employs TRBV7-9 and TRBJ1-2, with 8 bases that match TRBD1. This CDR3 is 13 amino acids long. CDR1 SEHNR and CDR2 FQNEAQ come from the germline V gene (reference sequence). The trim removed 5 bases at V and 4 bases at J, leaving 3 bases unmatched. CDR3 protein: CASSADRGYGYTF. CDR3 nucleotides: TGTGCCAGCAGCGCCGACAGGGGCTATGGCTACACCTTC.

The chain couples TRBV4-1 to TRBJ1-2; TRBD1 matches 8 bases. The CDR3 loop spans 15 amino acids. Germline lookup yields CDR1 MGHRA and CDR2 YSYEKL. V gave up 4 bases and J gave up 4 bases; unmatched junction bases: 8. For the CDR3, the DNA is TGCGCCAGCAGCCTCCAGACAGGGGAGAGCTATGGCTACACCTTC. Residues: CASSLQTGESYGYTF.

The chain has TRBV10-3 and TRBJ2-3; 11 nucleotides agree with TRBD2. Germline trimming cut 2 bases from V and 1 base from J; bases unmatched to any gene: 5. CDR1 and CDR2 (germline): ENHRY, SYGVKD. The CDR3 is 17 residues long. The CDR3 DNA follows: TGTGCCATCAGTGAGCCCATACTAGCGGGGGGCACAGATACGCAGTATTTT. Protein product: CAISEPILAGGTDTQYF.

The chain carries TRBV7-8 and TRBJ2-5, with TRBD1 identical over 7 bases. The CDR3 has 15 residues. CDR1 is SGHVS and CDR2 is FQNEAQ in the germline V gene. Trimming removed 2 bases from V and 5 bases from J; junction bases left unmatched: 8. The CDR3 reads CASSLLQGRGETQYF. In DNA, the CDR3 is TGTGCCAGCAGCTTATTACAGGGGCGCGGGGAGACCCAGTACTTC.

The chain is built from TRBV19 and TRBJ2-5; 7 nucleotides match TRBD1. The CDR3 has 15 residues. V gave up 7 bases and J gave up 2 bases; unmatched junction bases: 10. Germline CDR1 reads LNHDA; CDR2 reads SQIVND (reference sequence). In DNA, the CDR3 is TGTGCCAGTACCATCTCCGGGACAGCGCAAGAGACCCAGTACTTC. It translates to CASTISGTAQETQYF.

The V and J genes are TRBV5-1 and TRBJ2-7, with D perhaps matching TRBD1 (6 bases). The V gene's germline CDR1 is SGHRS and CDR2 YFSETQ. V lost 2 bases to trimming and J lost 6 bases, with 12 bases between them. The CDR3 runs 13 residues. CDR3 protein: CASSLLQGSEQYV. The CDR3 DNA is TGCGCCAGCAGCTTATTACAGGGTAGCGAGCAGTACGTC.

The rearrangement links TRBV6-1 to TRBJ2-1, with 11 bases that match TRBD1. The CDR3 has 15 residues. Germline loops: CDR1 MNHNS, CDR2 SASEGT. V shed 4 bases and J 7 bases; nucleotides not matched to a gene: 6. Here the CDR3 reads CASSVGQGAGNEQFF. CDR3 nucleotide sequence: TGTGCCAGCAGTGTCGGACAGGGGGCCGGGAATGAGCAGTTCTTC.

The rearrangement joins TRBV18 to TRBJ1-2, with TRBD1 matching 9 bases. Trimming at V came to 6 bases and at J to 0 bases, leaving 11 bases not matched to a gene. CDR3 length: 17 residues. Germline CDR1 KGHSH, CDR2 LQKENI. The CDR3 nucleotides read TGTGCCAGCTCTCCAACGGGGGGACAGGGAACTAACTATGGCTACACCTTC. This translates into CASSPTGGQGTNYGYTF. Based on the CDR3 plus reference TRBV18 and TRBJ1-2, the full variable domain is NAGVMQNPRHLVRRRGQEARLRCSPMKGHSHVYWYRQLPEEGLKFMVYLQKENIIDESGMPKERFSAEFPKEGPSILRIQQVVRGDSAAYFCASSPTGGQGTNYGYTFGSGTRLTVV.

V usage is TRBV7-9 and J usage is TRBJ1-2; D perhaps matches TRBD1 (5 bases). The V and J ends lost 4 bases and 2 bases respectively, with 23 bases between them. This CDR3 comprises 18 residues. Germline V CDR1 and CDR2: SEHNR, FQNEAQ (reference sequence). This CDR3 reads CASSSEFGQIGSNYGYTF. The CDR3 DNA sequence: TGTGCCAGCAGCTCTGAATTTGGACAAATTGGGTCAAACTATGGCTACACCTTC.

The V call is TRBV7-2, the J call TRBJ2-1, with 10 bases fitting TRBD2. The CDR3 has 14 residues. V trimming: 5 bases; J trimming: 5 bases; junction bases outside the gene matches: 3. CDR1 SGHTA and CDR2 FQGNSA come from the germline V gene. The CDR3 DNA is TGTGCCAGCAGCCGGACTAGCGGCAACAATGAGCAGTTCTTC. Encoded protein: CASSRTSGNNEQFF.

The rearrangement links TRBV5-1 to TRBJ1-2; 8 bases fit TRBD1. The trim removed 1 base at V and 4 bases at J, leaving 12 bases unmatched. This CDR3 is built from 17 residues. Germline CDR1 SGHRS, CDR2 YFSETQ. This CDR3 reads CASSLLTGAEAFYGYTF. The CDR3 DNA reads TGCGCCAGCAGCTTGTTGACAGGGGCCGAGGCCTTCTATGGCTACACCTTC.

This rearrangement joins TRBV5-6 to TRBJ2-5; tentatively, D is TRBD1 (5 bases). CDR1 is SGHDT and CDR2 is YYEEEE in the germline V gene. This CDR3 spans 14 amino acids. Deletions cut 1 base from V and 5 bases from J, with 12 bases between. This CDR3 is CASSLMTSGETQYF. CDR3 DNA: TGTGCCAGCAGCTTGATGACCTCAGGGGAGACCCAGTACTTC.

V and J are TRBV6-5 and TRBJ2-7; 8 nucleotides agree with TRBD1. J was trimmed by 5 bases and V by 6 bases; bases with no gene match: 6. The CDR3 runs 13 residues. The germline CDR1 and CDR2 sequences are MNHEY and SVGAGI. The CDR3 here is CASSLVQGDEQYF. The CDR3 bases are TGTGCCAGCAGCCTTGTACAGGGGGACGAGCAGTACTTC.

CDR3 DNA sequence: TGTGCCAGCAGTTTAGGGGCGAACACTGAAGCTTTCTTT. Protein: CASSLGANTEAFF. V usage is TRBV27 and J usage is TRBJ1-1; a weak D match, TRBD1 (5 bases). V lost 2 bases and J lost 1, with 5 bases in between. The CDR3 consists of 13 residues. The germline CDR1 and CDR2 sequences are MNHEY and SMNVEV (reference sequence).

The rearrangement joins TRBV6-1 to TRBJ1-2, with D hard to call. V lost 3 bases to trimming and J lost 10 bases, with 15 bases between them. This CDR3 contains 13 residues. Germline CDR1 reads MNHNS; CDR2 reads SASEGT. CDR3 region: CASSESGDRVYTF. The CDR3 DNA reads TGTGCCAGCAGTGAGTCTGGAGATCGGGTCTACACCTTC.

For the CDR3, the DNA is TGCGCCAGCAGCTCAGGACAGGAGGTCTATGGCTACACCTTC. Amino acids: CASSSGQEVYGYTF. The chain carries TRBV5-1 and TRBJ1-2; 7 bases line up with TRBD1. With V trimmed by 3 bases and J by 4 bases, 6 bases remained unmatched. The CDR3 has 14 residues. Germline V gene data show CDR1 as SGHRS and CDR2 as YFSETQ.

The rearrangement joins TRBV11-2 to TRBJ1-2; 7 bases line up with TRBD1. Germline-derived CDR1 and CDR2 are SGHAT and FQNNGV. V lost 4 bases and J lost 7; bases outside the gene matches: 6. This CDR3 contains 13 residues. The CDR3 bases are TGTGCCAGCAGCTCCGACAGGGCTGGTGGCTACACCTTC. Its translation is CASSSDRAGGYTF. Complete variable domain (other parts from reference TRBV11-2 and TRBJ1-2): EAGVAQSPRYKIIEKRQSVAFWCNPISGHATLYWYQQILGQGPKLLIQFQNNGVVDDSQLPKDRFSAERLKGVDSTLKIQPAKLEDSAVYLCASSSDRAGGYTFGSGTRLTVV.

The rearrangement links TRBV19 to TRBJ1-5; D not resolved. The germline V gene has CDR1 LNHDA and CDR2 SQIVND (reference sequence). The CDR3 is 16 amino acids. V lost 5 bases and J lost 3, with 17 bases in between. The CDR3 protein is CASSPYGVSFNQPQHF. The CDR3 DNA follows: TGTGCCAGTAGTCCCTACGGAGTGAGCTTCAATCAGCCCCAGCATTTT.

This chain joins TRBV6-6 and TRBJ2-5; 10 positions agree with TRBD2. Germline V gene data show CDR1 as MNHNY and CDR2 as SVGAGI (reference sequence). Unmatched junction bases numbered 11, after V lost 6 bases and J lost 4 bases. The CDR3 contains 16 residues. The CDR3 sequence is CASSPSIERGGETQYF. The DNA for the CDR3 is TGTGCCAGCAGCCCCTCCATCGAGCGGGGGGGAGAGACCCAGTACTTC.

This sequence joins TRBV4-2 and TRBJ2-7, with D perhaps matching TRBD2 (5 bases). Germline CDR1 LGHNA, CDR2 YNFKEQ. The CDR3 length is 13 residues. Trimming removed 5 bases at V and 4 bases at J, with 12 bases between. CDR3 sequence: CASSFGGAYEQYF. DNA of the CDR3: TGTGCCAGCAGCTTTGGAGGCGCGTACGAGCAGTACTTC.